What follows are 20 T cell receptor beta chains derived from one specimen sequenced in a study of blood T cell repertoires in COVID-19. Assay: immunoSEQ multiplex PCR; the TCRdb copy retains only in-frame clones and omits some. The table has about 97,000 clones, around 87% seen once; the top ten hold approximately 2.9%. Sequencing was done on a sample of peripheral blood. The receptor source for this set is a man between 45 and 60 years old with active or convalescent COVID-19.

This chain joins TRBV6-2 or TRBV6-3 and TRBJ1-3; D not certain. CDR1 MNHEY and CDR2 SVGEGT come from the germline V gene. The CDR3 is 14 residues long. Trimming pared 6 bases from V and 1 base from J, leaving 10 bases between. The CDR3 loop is CASSPGSSGNTIYF. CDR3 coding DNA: TGTGCCAGCAGCCCCGGGTCTTCTGGAAACACCATATATTTT.

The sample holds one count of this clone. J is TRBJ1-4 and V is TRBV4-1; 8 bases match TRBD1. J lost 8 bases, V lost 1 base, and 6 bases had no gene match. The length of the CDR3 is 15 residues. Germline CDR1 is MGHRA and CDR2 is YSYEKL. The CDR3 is CASSQVQGAGEKLFF. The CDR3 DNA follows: TGCGCCAGCAGCCAAGTTCAGGGGGCTGGGGAAAAACTGTTTTTT.

CDR3 in DNA: TGTGCCAGCAGTGAATGGGGACAGGGGTTAACAGATACGCAGTATTTT. Translated, it gives CASSEWGQGLTDTQYF. The rearrangement links TRBV25-1 to TRBJ2-3, with 10 nucleotides matching TRBD1. Germline-derived CDR1 and CDR2 are MGHDK and SYGVNS. The CDR3 runs 16 residues. With V trimmed by 1 base and J by 3 bases, 4 bases remained unmatched.

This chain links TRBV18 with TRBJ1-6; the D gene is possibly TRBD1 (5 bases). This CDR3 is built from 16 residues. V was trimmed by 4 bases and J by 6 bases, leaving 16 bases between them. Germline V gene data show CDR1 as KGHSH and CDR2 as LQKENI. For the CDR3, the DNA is TGTGCCAGCTCACTACAGGACGTGGTTGGTAATTCACCCCTCCACTTT. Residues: CASSLQDVVGNSPLHF. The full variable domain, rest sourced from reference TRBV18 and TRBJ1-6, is NAGVMQNPRHLVRRRGQEARLRCSPMKGHSHVYWYRQLPEEGLKFMVYLQKENIIDESGMPKERFSAEFPKEGPSILRIQQVVRGDSAAYFCASSLQDVVGNSPLHFGNGTRLTVT.

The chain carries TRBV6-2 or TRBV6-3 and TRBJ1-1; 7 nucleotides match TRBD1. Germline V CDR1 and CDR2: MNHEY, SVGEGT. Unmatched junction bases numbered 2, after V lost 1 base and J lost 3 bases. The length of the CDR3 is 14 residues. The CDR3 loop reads CASSYLQGYTEAFF. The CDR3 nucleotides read TGTGCCAGCAGTTACTTACAGGGGTACACTGAAGCTTTCTTT.

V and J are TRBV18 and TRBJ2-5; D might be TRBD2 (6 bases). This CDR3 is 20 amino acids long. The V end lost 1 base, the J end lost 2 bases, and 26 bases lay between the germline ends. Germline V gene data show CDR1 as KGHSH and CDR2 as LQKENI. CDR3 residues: CASSPRPPGSALAKQETQYF. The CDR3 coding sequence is TGTGCCAGCTCACCACGCCCACCGGGTAGTGCTCTAGCGAAACAAGAGACCCAGTACTTC. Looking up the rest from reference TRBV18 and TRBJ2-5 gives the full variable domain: NAGVMQNPRHLVRRRGQEARLRCSPMKGHSHVYWYRQLPEEGLKFMVYLQKENIIDESGMPKERFSAEFPKEGPSILRIQQVVRGDSAAYFCASSPRPPGSALAKQETQYFGPGTRLLVL.

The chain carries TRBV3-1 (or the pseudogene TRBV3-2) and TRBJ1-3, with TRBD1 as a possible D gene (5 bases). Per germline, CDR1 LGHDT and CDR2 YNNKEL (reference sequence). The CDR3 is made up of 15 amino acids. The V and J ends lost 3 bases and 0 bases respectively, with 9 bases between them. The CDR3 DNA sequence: TGTGCCAGCAGCCAGACAGCGACCTCTGGAAACACCATATATTTT. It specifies CASSQTATSGNTIYF.

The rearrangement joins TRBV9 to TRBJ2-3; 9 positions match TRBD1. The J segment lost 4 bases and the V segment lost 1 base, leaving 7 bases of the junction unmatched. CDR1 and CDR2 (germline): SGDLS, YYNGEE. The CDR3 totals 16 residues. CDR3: CASSVQQGQGPDTQYF. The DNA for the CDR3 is TGTGCCAGCAGCGTACAACAGGGACAGGGCCCAGATACGCAGTATTTT.

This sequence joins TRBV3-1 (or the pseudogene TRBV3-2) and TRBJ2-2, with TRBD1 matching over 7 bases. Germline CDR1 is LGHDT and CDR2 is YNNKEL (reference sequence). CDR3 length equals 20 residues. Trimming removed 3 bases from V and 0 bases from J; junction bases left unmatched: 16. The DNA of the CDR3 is TGTGCCAGCAGCCACGCTCCGGGACAGAGTTTAAATACGAACACCGGGGAGCTGTTTTTT. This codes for CASSHAPGQSLNTNTGELFF.

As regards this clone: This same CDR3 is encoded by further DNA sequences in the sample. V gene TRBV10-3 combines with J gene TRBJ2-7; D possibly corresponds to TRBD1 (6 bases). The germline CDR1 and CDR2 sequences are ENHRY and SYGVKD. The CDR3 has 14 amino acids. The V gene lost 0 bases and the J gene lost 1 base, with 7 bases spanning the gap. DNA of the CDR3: TGTGCCATCAGTGAGTCAACAGGGTCCTACGAGCAGTACTTC. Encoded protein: CAISESTGSYEQYF.

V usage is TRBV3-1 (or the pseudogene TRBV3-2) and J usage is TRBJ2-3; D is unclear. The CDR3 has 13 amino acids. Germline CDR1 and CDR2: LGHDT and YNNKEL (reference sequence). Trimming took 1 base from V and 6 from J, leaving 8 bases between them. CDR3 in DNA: TGTGCCAGCAGCCAAGGGTACGGGGATACGCAGTATTTT. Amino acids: CASSQGYGDTQYF.

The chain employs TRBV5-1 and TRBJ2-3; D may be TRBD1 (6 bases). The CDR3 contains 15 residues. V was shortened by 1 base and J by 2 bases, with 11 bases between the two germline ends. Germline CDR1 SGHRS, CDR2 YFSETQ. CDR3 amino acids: CASSLMQGLTDTQYF. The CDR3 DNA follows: TGCGCCAGCAGCTTGATGCAGGGGCTCACAGATACGCAGTATTTT.

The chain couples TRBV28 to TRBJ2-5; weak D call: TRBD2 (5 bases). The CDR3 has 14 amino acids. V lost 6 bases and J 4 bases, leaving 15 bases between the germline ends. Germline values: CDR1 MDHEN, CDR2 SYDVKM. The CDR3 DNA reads TGTGCCAGCAGCCGAGGGTCACGGCCAGAGACCCAGTACTTC. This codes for CASSRGSRPETQYF. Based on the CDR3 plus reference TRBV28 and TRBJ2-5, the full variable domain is DVKVTQSSRYLVKRTGEKVFLECVQDMDHENMFWYRQDPGLGLRLIYFSYDVKMKEKGDIPEGYSVSREKKERFSLILESASTNQTSMYLCASSRGSRPETQYFGPGTRLLVL.

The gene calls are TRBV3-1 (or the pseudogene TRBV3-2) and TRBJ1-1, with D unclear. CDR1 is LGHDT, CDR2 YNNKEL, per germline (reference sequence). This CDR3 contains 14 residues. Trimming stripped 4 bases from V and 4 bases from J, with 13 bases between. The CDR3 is CASSPKAGSTEAFF. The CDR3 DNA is TGTGCCAGCAGCCCCAAAGCGGGGAGCACTGAAGCTTTCTTT.

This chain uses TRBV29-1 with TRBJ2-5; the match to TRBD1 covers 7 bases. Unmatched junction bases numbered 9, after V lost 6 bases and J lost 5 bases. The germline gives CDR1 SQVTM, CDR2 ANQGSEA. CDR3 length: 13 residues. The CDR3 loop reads CSVVLTGPETQYF. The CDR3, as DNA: TGCAGCGTGGTACTGACAGGGCCGGAGACCCAGTACTTC. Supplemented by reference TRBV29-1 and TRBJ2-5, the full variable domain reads SAVISQKPSRDICQRGTSLTIQCQVDSQVTMMFWYRQQPGQSLTLIATANQGSEATYESGFVIDKFPISRPNLTFSTLTVSNMSPEDSSIYLCSVVLTGPETQYFGPGTRLLVL.

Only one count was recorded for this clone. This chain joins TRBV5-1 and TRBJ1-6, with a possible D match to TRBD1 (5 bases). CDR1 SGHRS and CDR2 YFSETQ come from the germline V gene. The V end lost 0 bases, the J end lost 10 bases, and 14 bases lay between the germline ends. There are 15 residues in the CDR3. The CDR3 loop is CASSLVGGEGSPLHF. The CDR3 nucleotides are TGCGCCAGCAGCTTGGTCGGAGGGGAGGGCTCACCCCTCCACTTT.

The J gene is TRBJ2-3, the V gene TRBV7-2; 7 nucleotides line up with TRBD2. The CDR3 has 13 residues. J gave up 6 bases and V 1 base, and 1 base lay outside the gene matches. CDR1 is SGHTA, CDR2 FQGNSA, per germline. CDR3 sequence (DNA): TGTGCCAGCAGCTTAGTGGGGGGGGATACGCAGTATTTT. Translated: CASSLVGGDTQYF.

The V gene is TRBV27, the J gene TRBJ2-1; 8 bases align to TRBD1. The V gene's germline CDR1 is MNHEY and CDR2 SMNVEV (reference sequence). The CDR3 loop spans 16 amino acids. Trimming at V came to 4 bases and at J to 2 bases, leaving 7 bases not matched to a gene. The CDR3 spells CASSSADRGPYNEQFF. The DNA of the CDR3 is TGTGCCAGCAGTTCCGCCGACAGGGGCCCCTACAATGAGCAGTTCTTC.

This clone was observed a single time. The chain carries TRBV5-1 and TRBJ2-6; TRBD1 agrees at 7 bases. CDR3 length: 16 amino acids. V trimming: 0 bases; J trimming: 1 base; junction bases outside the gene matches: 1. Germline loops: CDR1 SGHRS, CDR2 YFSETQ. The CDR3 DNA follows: TGCGCCAGCAGCTTGGAGGGGGCGTCTGGGGCCAACGTCCTGACTTTC. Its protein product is CASSLEGASGANVLTF. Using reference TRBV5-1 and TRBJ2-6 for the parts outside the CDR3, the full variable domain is KAGVTQTPRYLIKTRGQQVTLSCSPISGHRSVSWYQQTPGQGLQFLFEYFSETQRNKGNFPGRFSGRQFSNSRSEMNVSTLELGDSALYLCASSLEGASGANVLTFGAGSRLTVL.

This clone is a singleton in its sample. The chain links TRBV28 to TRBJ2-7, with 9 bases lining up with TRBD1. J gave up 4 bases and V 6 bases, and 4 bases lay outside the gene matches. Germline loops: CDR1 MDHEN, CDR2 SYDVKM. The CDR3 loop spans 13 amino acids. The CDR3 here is CASRRTGVYEQYV. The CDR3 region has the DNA TGTGCCAGCAGGAGGACAGGGGTGTACGAGCAGTACGTC.